This T cell receptor beta chain was obtained from a study of shared clonotypes between healthy human individuals. Germline V lookup: CDR1 MDHEN, CDR2 SYDVKM. The trim removed 6 bases at V and 0 bases at J, leaving 7 bases unmatched. The CDR3 is 15 residues long. Clones were read by immunoSEQ multiplex PCR, and TCRdb kept only the in-frame ones, dropping some. Among over a million clones listed, roughly 74% were seen once. V is TRBV28 and J is TRBJ1-2; TRBD1 agrees at 7 bases. Sequencing was carried out using memory CD4+ T cells from PBMCs. The subset here: CD45RA-negative fraction. The receptor was isolated from a man aged 18-30 years in good health. Some clones in this sample may be carry-over from other donors' samples. CDR3: CASSQTGTANYGYTF. DNA of the CDR3: TGTGCCAGCAGCCAAACCGGGACAGCTAACTATGGCTACACCTTC.